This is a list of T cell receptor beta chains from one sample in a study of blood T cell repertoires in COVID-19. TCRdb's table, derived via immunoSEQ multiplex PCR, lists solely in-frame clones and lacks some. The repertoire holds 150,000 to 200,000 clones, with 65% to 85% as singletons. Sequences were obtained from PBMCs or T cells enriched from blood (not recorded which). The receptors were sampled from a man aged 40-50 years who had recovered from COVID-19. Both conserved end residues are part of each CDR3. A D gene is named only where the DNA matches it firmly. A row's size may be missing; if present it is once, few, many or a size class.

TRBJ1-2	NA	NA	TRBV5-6	CASSIGQNRLGYTF	TGTGCCAGCAGCATCGGACAGAACCGGTTAGGCTACACCTTC
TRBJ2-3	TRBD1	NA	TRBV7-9	CASSPHGQGVSSDTQYF	TGTGCCAGCAGCCCACACGGACAGGGGGTTTCATCAGATACGCAGTATTTT
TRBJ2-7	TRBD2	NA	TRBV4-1	CASSQVLAGAYEQYF	TGCGCCAGCAGCCAAGTACTAGCGGGGGCCTACGAGCAGTACTTC
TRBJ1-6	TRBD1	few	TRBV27	CASSKDRQGLGSPLHF	TGTGCCAGCAGTAAAGACCGACAGGGTTTAGGTTCACCCCTCCACTTT
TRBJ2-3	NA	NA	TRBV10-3	CAISDGGDTQYF	TGTGCCATCAGTGATGGAGGAGATACGCAGTATTTT
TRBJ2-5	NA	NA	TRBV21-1	CASSPPERQSQETQYF	TGTGCCAGCAGCCCTCCCGAAAGACAGTCACAAGAGACCCAGTACTTC
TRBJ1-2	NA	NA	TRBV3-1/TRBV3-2	CASSQGYFRDYGYTF	TGTGCCAGCAGCCAAGGGTACTTTCGAGACTATGGCTACACCTTC
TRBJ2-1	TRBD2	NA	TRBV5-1	CASSTGLAGGYNEQFF	TGCGCCAGCAGCACGGGACTAGCGGGGGGGTACAATGAGCAGTTCTTC
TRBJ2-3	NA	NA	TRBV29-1	CSVARLKAPGGTDTQYF	TGCAGCGTTGCTCGTCTTAAGGCACCAGGGGGCACAGATACGCAGTATTTT
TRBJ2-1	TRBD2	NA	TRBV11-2	CASSLDASGGTVRKGQFF	TGTGCCAGCAGCTTAGATGCTAGCGGGGGCACGGTCCGAAAGGGGCAGTTCTTC
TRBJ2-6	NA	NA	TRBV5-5	CASSLNYSPSGANVLTF	TGTGCCAGCAGCTTGAATTACAGCCCCTCTGGGGCCAACGTCCTGACTTTC
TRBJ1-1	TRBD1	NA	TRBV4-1	CASSQDIRGKAGTEAFF	TGCGCCAGCAGCCAAGATATCAGGGGGAAGGCTGGCACTGAAGCTTTCTTT
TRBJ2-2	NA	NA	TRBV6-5	CASRGNTGELFF	TGTGCCAGCAGGGGCAACACCGGGGAGCTGTTTTTT
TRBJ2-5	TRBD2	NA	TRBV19	CASSGTSGGAFPETQYF	TGTGCCAGTAGTGGGACTAGCGGGGGGGCCTTTCCAGAGACCCAGTACTTC
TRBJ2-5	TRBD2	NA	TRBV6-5	CASSQTSGGETQYF	TGTGCCAGCAGCCAAACTAGCGGGGGAGAGACCCAGTACTTC
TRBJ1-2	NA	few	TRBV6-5	CASSYGQAYGYTF	TGTGCCAGCAGTTACGGGCAGGCGTATGGCTACACCTTC
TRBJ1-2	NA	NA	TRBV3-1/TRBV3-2	CASSLGTGSYGYTF	TGTGCCAGCAGTCTTGGAACAGGGAGCTATGGCTACACCTTC
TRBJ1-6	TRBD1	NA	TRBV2	CASGGQSSYNSPLHF	TGTGCCAGCGGGGGACAGAGCTCCTATAATTCACCCCTCCACTTT
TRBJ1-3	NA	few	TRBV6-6	CASSYSTVPRGNTIYF	TGTGCCAGCAGTTACTCGACGGTTCCGAGGGGAAACACCATATATTTT
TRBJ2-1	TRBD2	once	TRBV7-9	CASSFGFASGGAREQFF	TGTGCCAGCAGCTTCGGGTTCGCTAGCGGGGGGGCCCGGGAGCAGTTCTTC
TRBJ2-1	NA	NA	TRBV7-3	CASSLTSGTTYNEQFF	TGTGCCAGCAGCTTAACGTCCGGGACAACCTACAATGAGCAGTTCTTC
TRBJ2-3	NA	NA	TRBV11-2	CASSLGRRGGDTQYF	TGTGCCAGCAGCTTGGGCCGGCGGGGCGGGGATACGCAGTATTTT
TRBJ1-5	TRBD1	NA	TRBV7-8	CASSSRPTGFGNQPQHF	TGTGCCAGCAGCTCCAGACCGACAGGGTTCGGCAATCAGCCCCAGCATTTT
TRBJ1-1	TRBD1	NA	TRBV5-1	CASSYLQGATTEAFF	TGCGCCAGCAGCTACCTGCAGGGGGCGACCACTGAAGCTTTCTTT
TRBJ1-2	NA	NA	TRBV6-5	CAVTTAGRYGYTF	TGTGCCGTCACTACGGCAGGGAGGTATGGCTACACCTTC
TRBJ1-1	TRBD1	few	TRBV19	CASSIDRGPEAFF	TGTGCCAGTAGTATAGATAGGGGGCCTGAAGCTTTCTTT
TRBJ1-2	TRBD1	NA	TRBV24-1	CATSDPGTGLYGYTF	TGTGCCACCAGTGATCCCGGGACAGGCCTCTATGGCTACACCTTC
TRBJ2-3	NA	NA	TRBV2	CASIQLRLDTQYF	TGTGCCAGCATACAGCTCCGATTGGATACGCAGTATTTT
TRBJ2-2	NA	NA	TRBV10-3	CATRRDTGELFF	TGTGCCACCCGTCGGGACACCGGGGAGCTGTTTTTT
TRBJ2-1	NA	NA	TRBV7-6	CASSLDTGSYNEQFF	TGTGCCAGCAGCTTAGACACAGGCTCCTACAATGAGCAGTTCTTC
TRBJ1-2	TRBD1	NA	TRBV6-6	CASSYDDRGPYGYTF	TGTGCCAGCAGTTACGACGACAGGGGACCCTATGGCTACACCTTC
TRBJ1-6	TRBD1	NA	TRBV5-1	CASSSTLRTGAHSPLHF	TGCGCCAGCAGCTCTACCCTCCGGACAGGGGCCCATTCACCCCTCCACTTT
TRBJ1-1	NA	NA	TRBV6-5	CASSSGLRSNTEAFF	TGTGCCAGCAGTTCCGGGTTAAGGTCGAACACTGAAGCTTTCTTT
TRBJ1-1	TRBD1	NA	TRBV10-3	CAISGGQGTNTEAFF	TGTGCCATCAGTGGCGGACAGGGGACTAACACTGAAGCTTTCTTT
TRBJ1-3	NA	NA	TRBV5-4	CASSLQGAGNTIYF	TGTGCCAGCAGTTTACAGGGAGCTGGAAACACCATATATTTT
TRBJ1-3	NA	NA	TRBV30	CAWRAGASGSGNTIYF	TGTGCCTGGAGAGCGGGCGCTAGCGGCTCTGGAAACACCATATATTTT
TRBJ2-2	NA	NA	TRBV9	CASSVEDSDTGELFF	TGTGCCAGCAGCGTCGAGGACAGCGACACCGGGGAGCTGTTTTTT
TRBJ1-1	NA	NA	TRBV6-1	CASSEVAGDTEAFF	TGTGCCAGCAGTGAAGTAGCAGGGGATACTGAAGCTTTCTTT
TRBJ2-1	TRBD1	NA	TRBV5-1	CASSLSTGGWGNEQFF	TGCGCCAGCAGCTTGAGTACAGGGGGTTGGGGCAATGAGCAGTTCTTC
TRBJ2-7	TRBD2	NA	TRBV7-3	CASALAGGPSTYEQYF	TGTGCCAGCGCCTTAGCGGGGGGGCCCTCGACCTACGAGCAGTACTTC
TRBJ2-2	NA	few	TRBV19	CASTPAVNTGELFF	TGTGCCAGTACCCCGGCGGTGAACACCGGGGAGCTGTTTTTT
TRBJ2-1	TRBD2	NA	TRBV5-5	CASSLTSGSYNEQFF	TGTGCCAGCAGCTTGACTAGCGGATCCTACAATGAGCAGTTCTTC
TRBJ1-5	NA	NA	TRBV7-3	CASSEYGGNQPQHF	TGTGCCAGCAGCGAATACGGAGGAAATCAGCCCCAGCATTTT
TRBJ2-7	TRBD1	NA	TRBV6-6	CASSQRGQGGHEQYF	TGTGCCAGCAGCCAACGGGGACAGGGGGGCCACGAGCAGTACTTC
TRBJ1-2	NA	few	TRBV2	CASSEAGGANYGYTF	TGTGCCAGCAGTGAAGCAGGGGGTGCTAACTATGGCTACACCTTC
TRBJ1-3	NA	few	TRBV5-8	CASSFILAGNTIYF	TGTGCCAGCAGCTTTATCCTTGCTGGAAACACCATATATTTT
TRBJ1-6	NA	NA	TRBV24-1	CATSDGRVYNSPLHF	TGTGCCACCAGTGATGGGAGGGTTTATAATTCACCCCTCCACTTT
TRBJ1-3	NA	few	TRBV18	CASSTSGPRSGNTIYF	TGTGCCAGCTCAACCTCTGGCCCCCGTTCTGGAAACACCATATATTTT
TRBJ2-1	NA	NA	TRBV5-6	CASSLGLIEQFF	TGTGCCAGCAGCCTAGGACTGATAGAGCAGTTCTTC
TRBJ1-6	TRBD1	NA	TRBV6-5	CASSPQQGAGSPLHF	TGTGCCAGCAGTCCTCAGCAGGGGGCAGGATCACCCCTCCACTTT
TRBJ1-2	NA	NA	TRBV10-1	CANVGARAIYGYTF	TGCGCCAACGTGGGGGCGCGGGCTATCTATGGCTACACCTTC
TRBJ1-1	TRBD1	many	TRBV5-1	CASSLEGGNTEAFF	TGCGCCAGCAGCTTGGAAGGGGGCAATACTGAAGCTTTCTTT
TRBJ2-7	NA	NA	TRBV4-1	CASSQAPGPYEQYF	TGCGCCAGCAGCCAAGCCCCGGGTCCCTACGAGCAGTACTTC
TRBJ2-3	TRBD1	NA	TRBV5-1	CASSLGPGQGALSTDTQYF	TGCGCCAGCAGCTTGGGACCGGGACAGGGGGCTCTTAGCACAGATACGCAGTATTTT
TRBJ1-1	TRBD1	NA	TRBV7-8	CASVHRGSTEAFF	TGTGCCAGCGTCCACAGGGGGAGCACTGAAGCTTTCTTT
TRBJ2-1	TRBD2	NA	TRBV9	CASSVEGTSSNEQFF	TGTGCCAGCAGCGTAGAAGGGACTAGCAGCAATGAGCAGTTCTTC
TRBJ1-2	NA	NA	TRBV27	CASSPSGPQGARTF	TGTGCCAGCAGCCCTTCAGGGCCACAAGGGGCTAGGACCTTC
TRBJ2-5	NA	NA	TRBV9	CASSMGLAQETQYF	TGTGCCAGCAGCATGGGACTCGCTCAAGAGACCCAGTACTTC